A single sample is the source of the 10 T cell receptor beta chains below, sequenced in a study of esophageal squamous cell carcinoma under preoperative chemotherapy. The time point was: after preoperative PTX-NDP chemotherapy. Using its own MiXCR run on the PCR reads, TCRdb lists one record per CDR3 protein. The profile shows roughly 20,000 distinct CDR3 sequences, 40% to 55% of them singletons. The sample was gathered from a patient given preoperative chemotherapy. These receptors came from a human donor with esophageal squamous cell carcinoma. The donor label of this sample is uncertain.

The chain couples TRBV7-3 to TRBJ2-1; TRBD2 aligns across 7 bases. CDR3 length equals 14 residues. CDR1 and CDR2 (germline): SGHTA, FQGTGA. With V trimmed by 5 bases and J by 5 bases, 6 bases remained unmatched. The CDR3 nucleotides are TGTGCCAGCAGCCCAACTAGCGAAAACAATGAGCAGTTCTTC. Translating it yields CASSPTSENNEQFF.

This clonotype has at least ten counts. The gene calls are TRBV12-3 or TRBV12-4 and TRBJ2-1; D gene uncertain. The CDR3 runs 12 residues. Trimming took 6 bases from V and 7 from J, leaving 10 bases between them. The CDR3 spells CASSPVQNEQFF. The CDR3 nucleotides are TGTGCCAGCAGCCCGGTGCAAAATGAGCAGTTCTTC.

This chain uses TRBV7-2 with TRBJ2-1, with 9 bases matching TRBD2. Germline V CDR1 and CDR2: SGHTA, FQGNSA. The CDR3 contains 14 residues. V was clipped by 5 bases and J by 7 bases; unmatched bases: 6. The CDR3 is CASSQGTSMNEQFF. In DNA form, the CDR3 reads TGTGCCAGCAGCCAGGGGACTAGCATGAATGAGCAGTTCTTC.

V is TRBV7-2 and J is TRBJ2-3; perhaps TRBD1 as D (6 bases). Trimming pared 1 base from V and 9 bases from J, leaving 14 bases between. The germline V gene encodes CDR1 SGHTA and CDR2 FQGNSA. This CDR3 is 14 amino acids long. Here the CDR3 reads CASSLELSTGTQYF. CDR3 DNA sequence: TGTGCCAGCAGCTTAGAACTGAGCACAGGGACGCAGTATTTT.

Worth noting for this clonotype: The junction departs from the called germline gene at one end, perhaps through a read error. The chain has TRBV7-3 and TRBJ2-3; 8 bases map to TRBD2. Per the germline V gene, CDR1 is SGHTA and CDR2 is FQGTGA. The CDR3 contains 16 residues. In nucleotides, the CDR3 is TGTGCCAGCAGCTTCTCGGGGGGGAGGGCCAAAGATACGCAGTATTTC. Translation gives CASSFSGGRAKDTQYF.

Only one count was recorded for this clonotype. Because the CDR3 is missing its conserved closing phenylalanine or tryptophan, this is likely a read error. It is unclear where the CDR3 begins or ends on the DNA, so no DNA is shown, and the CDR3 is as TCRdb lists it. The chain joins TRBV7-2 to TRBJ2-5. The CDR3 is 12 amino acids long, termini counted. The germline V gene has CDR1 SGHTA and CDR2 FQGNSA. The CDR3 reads CASEQSQETRFS.

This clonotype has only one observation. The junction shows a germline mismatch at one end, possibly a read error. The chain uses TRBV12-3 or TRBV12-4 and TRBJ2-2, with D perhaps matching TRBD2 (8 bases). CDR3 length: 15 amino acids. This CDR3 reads CASSPDSGGTGALFF. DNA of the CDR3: TGTGCCAGCAGTCCGGACAGCGGGGGCACAGGGGCGCTGTTTTTT.

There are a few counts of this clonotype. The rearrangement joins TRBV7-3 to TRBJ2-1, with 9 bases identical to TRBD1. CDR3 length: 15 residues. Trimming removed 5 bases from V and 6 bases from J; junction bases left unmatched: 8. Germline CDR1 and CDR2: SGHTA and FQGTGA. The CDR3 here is CASSPTGQGRNEQFF. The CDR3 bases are TGTGCCAGCAGCCCTACGGGACAGGGCCGCAATGAGCAGTTCTTC.

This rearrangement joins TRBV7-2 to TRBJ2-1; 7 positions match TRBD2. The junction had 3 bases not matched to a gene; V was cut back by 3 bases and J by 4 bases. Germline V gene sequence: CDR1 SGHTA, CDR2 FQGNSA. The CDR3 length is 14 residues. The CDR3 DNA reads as TGTGCCAGCAGCTTGAGAGCGGGGTACAATGAGCAGTTCTTC. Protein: CASSLRAGYNEQFF.

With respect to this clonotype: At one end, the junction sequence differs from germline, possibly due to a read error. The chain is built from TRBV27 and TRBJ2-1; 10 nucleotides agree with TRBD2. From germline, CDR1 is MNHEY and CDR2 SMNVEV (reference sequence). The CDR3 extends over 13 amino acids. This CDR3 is CASSPTSGKEQYF. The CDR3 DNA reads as TGTGCCAGCAGTCCCACTAGCGGGAAAGAGCAGTACTTT.